The clone carrying this T cell receptor (beta chain) was seen many times. The entry originates in a study of radiotherapy plus CTLA-4 blockade in lung cancer. Repertoires were generated with immunoSEQ multiplex PCR, while TCRdb's copy carries only in-frame clones and drops some. The table lists about 64,000 clones, around 68% of them singletons. The ends were cut back, 3 bases at V and 0 bases at J, with 5 bases in the middle. Germline V gene lookup returns CDR1 KGHSH and CDR2 LQKENI. The CDR3 sequence is 14 residues long. The source of this sequence is a human donor with non-small cell lung cancer whose response to radiotherapy plus ipilimumab could not be evaluated. The chain joins TRBV18 to TRBJ1-4; no firm D call. The sample in question was peripheral blood, obtained from a patient treated with radiotherapy plus ipilimumab. This CDR3 is CASSPSSTNEKLFF. Here the CDR3 DNA reads TGTGCCAGCTCACCGTCCTCAACTAATGAAAAACTGTTTTTT.